The 23 T cell receptor beta chains in this list originate from one sample, sequenced in a study of identical twins. TCRdb analysed the 5' RACE reads with MiXCR anew, one entry per CDR3 protein. The sample has 1,800,000 or so distinct CDR3 sequences; around 29% are singletons. The sample was cord blood. The receptor set was obtained from a newborn girl in good health.

The CDR3 protein is CASSLKSGRDTQYF. The CDR3 DNA reads as TGTGCCAGCAGCTTAAAGAGCGGGAGAGATACGCAGTATTTT. This chain links TRBV7-2 with TRBJ2-3; 8 bases match TRBD2. The CDR3 is 14 amino acids. CDR1 and CDR2 from the germline V gene are SGHTA and FQGNSA. V lost 2 bases and J lost 5; bases outside the gene matches: 3.

This clonotype was detected many times. At one end the junction does not follow the germline gene, possibly because of a read error. The V and J genes are TRBV7-7 and TRBJ2-3; TRBD2 matches 10 bases. Germline V gene data show CDR1 as SSHAT and CDR2 as FNYEAQ (reference sequence). The CDR3 is 15 amino acids. The CDR3: CASSSGLAVGDTQYF. The CDR3 bases are TGTGCTAGCAGCTCCGGACTAGCGGTGGGAGATACGCAGTATTTT.

Concerning this clonotype: At one end, the junction sequence differs from germline, possibly due to a read error. The chain couples TRBV28 to TRBJ1-2; the D is unclear. Germline lookup yields CDR1 MDHEN and CDR2 SYDVKM. This CDR3 spans 15 amino acids. The CDR3 loop is CASNSPTVLNCGYTF. Written as DNA, the CDR3 is TGTGCCAGCAATAGCCCTACAGTCCTTAACTGTGGCTACACCTTC.

V gene TRBV10-3 combines with J gene TRBJ2-1, with 9 bases matching TRBD2. This CDR3 spans 17 amino acids. Germline V lookup: CDR1 ENHRY, CDR2 SYGVKD. V dropped 3 bases and J dropped 6; count of bases not matched to a gene: 12. The CDR3 DNA is TGTGCCATCAGTGATAAGGCTAGCGGGAAATACAGCAATGAGCAGTTCTTC. The encoded protein is CAISDKASGKYSNEQFF.

J is TRBJ2-1 and V is TRBV9, with TRBD2 matching 14 bases. Germline V gene lookup returns CDR1 SGDLS and CDR2 YYNGEE. The CDR3 loop spans 16 amino acids. After removal of 0 bases from V and 8 bases from J, the junction contained 4 bases not matched to a gene. For the CDR3, the DNA is TGTGCCAGCAGCGTAGGGGCGGGACTAGCGGGAGATGAGCAGTTCTTC. It translates to CASSVGAGLAGDEQFF.

A remark on this clonotype: This may come from a read error, since a much larger clone is one base off. V gene TRBV4-2 combines with J gene TRBJ2-1, with 11 bases that match TRBD2. Germline assignment: CDR1 LGHNA and CDR2 YNFKEQ. This CDR3 comprises 19 residues. With 1 base clipped from V and 2 bases from J, the junction kept 10 bases outside the gene matches. CDR3 region: CASSQGGTRLAGTYNEQFF. The CDR3 bases are TGTGCCAGCAGCCAAGGTGGGACACGACTAGCGGGGACCTACAATGAGCAGTTCTTC.

This clonotype was observed a handful of times. In DNA, the CDR3 is TGTGCCAGCAGCCTTCCGGGACTAGCGGGGCTCAATGAGCAGTTCTTC. As protein: CASSLPGLAGLNEQFF. The rearrangement joins TRBV7-9 to TRBJ2-1; TRBD2 agrees at 13 bases. Germline CDR1 and CDR2: SEHNR and FQNEAQ (reference sequence). V lost 5 bases and J lost 6; bases outside the gene matches: 7. The CDR3 sequence is 16 residues long.

The rearrangement joins TRBV20-1 to TRBJ2-5; D uncertain. Germline V gives CDR1 DFQATT, CDR2 SNEGSKA (reference sequence). Trimming removed 7 bases from V and 1 base from J, with 16 bases in between. There are 14 residues in the CDR3. The CDR3 DNA reads TGCAGTGAGGTAACACTGGACGGCCAAGAGACCCAGTACTTC. It is translated as CSEVTLDGQETQYF.

In this sample, this clonotype turned up a few times. A read error may account for a junction end that differs from germline. This sequence joins TRBV11-2 and TRBJ2-1, with 8 nucleotides matching TRBD2. Germline lookup yields CDR1 SGHAT and CDR2 FQNNGV. This CDR3 spans 15 amino acids. For the CDR3, the DNA is TGTGCCAGCAGCTTAGCGGGGGGGCCGCGGAATGATCAGTTCTTC. Translating gives CASSLAGGPRNDQFF. The variable domain in full, with the rest retrieved from reference TRBV11-2 and TRBJ2-1, is EAGVAQSPRYKIIEKRQSVAFWCNPISGHATLYWYQQILGQGPKLLIQFQNNGVVDDSQLPKDRFSAERLKGVDSTLKIQPAKLEDSAVYLCASSLAGGPRNDQFFGPGTRLTVL.

This clonotype occurred many times. This chain links TRBV7-8 with TRBJ2-7; no reliable D call. The CDR3 runs to 14 residues. Germline CDR1 is SGHVS and CDR2 is FQNEAQ. Trimming removed 1 base from V and 4 bases from J, with 11 bases in between. DNA of the CDR3: TGTGCCAGCAGCTTAGGGACGGCCTTTTACGAGCAGTACTTC. The encoded protein is CASSLGTAFYEQYF.

This clonotype was found a few times. The CDR3 DNA reads TGTGCCAGCAGCCATGGCGGGGTAGGGGAGCAGTTCTTC. Translation: CASSHGGVGEQFF. The chain uses TRBV14 and TRBJ2-1, with a weak D call TRBD2 (6 bases). This CDR3 is built from 13 residues. V lost 3 bases, J lost 10 bases, and 13 bases lay in between. Germline V gene lookup returns CDR1 SGHDN and CDR2 FVKESK.

On this clonotype: This sequence may be a read error, since a much larger clone differs from it by one base. The chain is built from TRBV29-1 and TRBJ2-1, with D perhaps TRBD1 (6 bases). Germline V gene lookup returns CDR1 SQVTM and CDR2 ANQGSEA. CDR3 length equals 13 residues. In DNA, the CDR3 is TGCAGCGCCGGACAGCGCTCCTGCAATGAGCAGTTCTTC. Protein: CSAGQRSCNEQFF.

In this sample, this clonotype turned up many times. V is TRBV10-3 and J is TRBJ2-7; 12 positions match TRBD2. The junction had 7 bases not matched to a gene; V was cut back by 3 bases and J by 1 base. This CDR3 contains 17 residues. Germline V gene sequence: CDR1 ENHRY, CDR2 SYGVKD. CDR3 residues: CAISDRRLAGVSYEQYF. CDR3 sequence (DNA): TGTGCCATCAGTGATAGGAGACTAGCGGGAGTATCCTACGAGCAGTACTTC.

This clonotype has at least ten counts. The J gene is TRBJ2-7, the V gene TRBV10-3; tentatively, D is TRBD2 (6 bases). V was clipped by 8 bases and J by 1 base, with 9 bases between them. The CDR3 spans 12 residues. The germline CDR1 and CDR2 sequences are ENHRY and SYGVKD. CDR3 DNA sequence: TGTGCCATCTCTAGCGCGTCCTACGAGCAGTACTTC. Amino acid sequence: CAISSASYEQYF.

This clonotype was seen ten or more times. One junction end does not reproduce the germline sequence, and a read error may be involved. The chain couples TRBV5-1 to TRBJ2-3; D is unclear. Germline V CDR1 and CDR2: SGHRS, YFSETQ. The CDR3 sequence is 12 residues long. CDR3 in DNA: TGTGCCAGCAGCCCAAATACAGATACGCAGTATTTT. Residues: CASSPNTDTQYF.

The V gene is TRBV5-1, the J gene TRBJ1-1; no clear D. Looked up from germline, CDR1 is SGHRS and CDR2 is YFSETQ. The CDR3 covers 13 residues. Between the trimmed V and J ends, which lost 4 bases and 8 bases, there was a span of 15 bases. The CDR3 DNA follows: TGCGCCAGCAGCCCCGCGGTGACGGACGAAGCTTTCTTT. Translation gives CASSPAVTDEAFF.

In regard to this clonotype: This may be a read error: a much more frequent sequence differs by one nucleotide. V usage is TRBV29-1 and J usage is TRBJ2-1; 10 bases are shared with TRBD2. CDR1 and CDR2 from the germline V gene are SQVTM and ANQGSEA. J lost 1 base, V lost 4 bases, and 13 bases had no gene match. The CDR3 totals 18 residues. CDR3 protein: CSVGGQTSGGGSYNEQFF. In nucleotides, the CDR3 is TGCAGCGTTGGTGGCCAGACCAGCGGGGGGGGTTCCTACAATGAGCAGTTCTTC.

This clonotype was seen at least ten times. The chain recombines TRBV28 with TRBJ2-5; D call uncertain. V was shortened by 0 bases and J by 3 bases, with 8 bases between the two germline ends. Germline V gene sequence: CDR1 MDHEN, CDR2 SYDVKM. The CDR3 has 14 residues. The CDR3 nucleotides are TGTGCCAGCAGTTTATGGCGGCTAAAAGAGACCCAGTACTTC. Encoded protein: CASSLWRLKETQYF.

This chain links TRBV12-3 or TRBV12-4 with TRBJ2-2; D is possibly TRBD1 or TRBD2 (6 bases each). The CDR3 has 14 amino acids. V was shortened by 4 bases and J by 6 bases, with 12 bases between the two germline ends. CDR3 nucleotide sequence: TGTGCCAGCAGTTCGGGGGCCACGGCCGGGGAGCTGTTTTTT. It translates to CASSSGATAGELFF.

This clonotype has a count of ten or more. This sequence joins TRBV14 and TRBJ2-1; D uncertain. Germline V gives CDR1 SGHDN, CDR2 FVKESK. CDR3 length: 13 amino acids. Trimming left V 4 bases short and J 4 bases short, with 8 bases between. CDR3 protein: CASSRVLYNEQFF. In DNA, the CDR3 is TGTGCCAGCAGCCGGGTCCTTTACAATGAGCAGTTCTTC.

This clonotype was found many times. As DNA, the CDR3 is TGTGCCATCAGTGAGGTCGATGAGCAGTTCTTC. The encoded protein is CAISEVDEQFF. The chain couples TRBV10-3 to TRBJ2-1, with D uncertain. The CDR3 spans 11 residues. V was pared by 2 bases and J by 8 bases, with 4 bases between. Per germline, CDR1 ENHRY and CDR2 SYGVKD.

This clonotype turned up a few times. The CDR3 sequence: CATSWWGNEQFF. The CDR3 nucleotides are TGTGCCACCAGTTGGTGGGGGAATGAGCAGTTCTTC. The chain couples TRBV24-1 to TRBJ2-1, with D perhaps assigned TRBD1 or TRBD2 (5 bases each). The CDR3 runs 12 residues. The germline V and J ends were trimmed by 6 bases and 7 bases, with 9 bases remaining between them. Germline V gene data show CDR1 as KGHDR and CDR2 as SFDVKD.

V is TRBV6-6 and J is TRBJ2-1; 13 bases align to TRBD2. The junction had 14 bases not matched to a gene; V was cut back by 2 bases and J by 13 bases. This CDR3 has 17 amino acids. The germline V gene encodes CDR1 MNHNY and CDR2 SVGAGI (reference sequence). Here the CDR3 DNA reads TGTGCCAGCAGTTACACCCGGACTAGCGGGAGAGGGGAGACCCAGTTCTTC. It encodes CASSYTRTSGRGETQFF.